A selection of T cell receptor beta chains follows, all from one sample in a study of blood T cells in healthy people across ages. From the 5' RACE reads, TCRdb called clonotypes with MiXCR, one entry per CDR3 protein. The sample carries about 1.1 million distinct CDR3 sequences, around two fifths recorded once. The sample was blood. Receptors were obtained from a man younger than 35 in good health. Each CDR3 is given with its conserved first and last residue. For some rows the clone size is stated as once, few or many, or as a class when expanded; others skip it.

j_call clone_size v_call cdr3_aa
TRBJ1-2 few TRBV2 CASSDQGSKGYTF
NA few TRBV12-3/TRBV12-4 CASTAPGRGNNEQYF
TRBJ2-3 many TRBV20-1 CSARELVGANTQYF
TRBJ1-1 NA TRBV2 CASRLTYTEAFF
TRBJ2-1 few TRBV2 CASGVYNEQFF
TRBJ2-1 few TRBV5-1 CASTTSGGSYNEQFF
TRBJ1-1 NA TRBV3-1 CASSAQTENTEAFF
TRBJ2-1 few TRBV20-1 CSARAPLLAGGLEQFF
NA NA TRBV28 CASSSGANEQYF
TRBJ2-2 NA TRBV6-6 CASRAVLAGGPSGELFF
TRBJ1-6 NA TRBV20-1 CSARDLGESSYNSPLHF
TRBJ1-2 NA TRBV29-1 CSVESGQGYGYTF
TRBJ2-1 NA TRBV24-1 CATSDLDRPEQFF
TRBJ1-1 few TRBV4-1 CASSQEGKNTEAFF
TRBJ1-2 NA TRBV3-1 CASSQPGQDGYTF
TRBJ2-5 NA TRBV20-1 CSARDGLAGEQYF
TRBJ2-7 NA TRBV27 CASSVTAGNEQYF
TRBJ2-7 few TRBV20-1 CSAPPGGGFDEQYF
TRBJ2-1 NA TRBV11-2 CASSLVGGLADYKEQFF
TRBJ2-3 few TRBV12-5 CASGLKQGGTDTQYF